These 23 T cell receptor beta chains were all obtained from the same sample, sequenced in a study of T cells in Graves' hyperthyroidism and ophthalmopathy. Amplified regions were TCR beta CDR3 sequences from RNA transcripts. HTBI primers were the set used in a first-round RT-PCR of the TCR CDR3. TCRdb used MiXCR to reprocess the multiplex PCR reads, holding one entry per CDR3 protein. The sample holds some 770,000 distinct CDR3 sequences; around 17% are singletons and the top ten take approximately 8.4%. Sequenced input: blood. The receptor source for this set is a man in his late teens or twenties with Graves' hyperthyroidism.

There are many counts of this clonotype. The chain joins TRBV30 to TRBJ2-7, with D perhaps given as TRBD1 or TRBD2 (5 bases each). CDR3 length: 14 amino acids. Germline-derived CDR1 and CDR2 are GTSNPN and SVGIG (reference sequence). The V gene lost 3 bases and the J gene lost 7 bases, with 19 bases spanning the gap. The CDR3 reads CAWSGDLDNAEQYF. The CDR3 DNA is TGTGCCTGGAGCGGGGACCTCGACAACGCAGAGCAGTACTTC.

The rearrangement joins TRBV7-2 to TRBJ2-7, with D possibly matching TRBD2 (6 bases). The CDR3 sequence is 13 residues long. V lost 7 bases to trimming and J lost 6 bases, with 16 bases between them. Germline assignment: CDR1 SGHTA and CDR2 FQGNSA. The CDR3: CASNTAGGVEQYF. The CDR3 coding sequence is TGTGCCAGCAACACCGCTGGAGGGGTCGAGCAGTACTTC.

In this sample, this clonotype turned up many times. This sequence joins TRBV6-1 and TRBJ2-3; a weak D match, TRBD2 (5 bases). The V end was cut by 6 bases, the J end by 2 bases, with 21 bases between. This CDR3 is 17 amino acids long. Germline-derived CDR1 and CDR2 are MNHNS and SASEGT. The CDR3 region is CASSGLPSDWTTDTQYF. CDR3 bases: TGTGCCAGCAGCGGACTGCCGTCGGACTGGACCACAGATACGCAGTATTTT.

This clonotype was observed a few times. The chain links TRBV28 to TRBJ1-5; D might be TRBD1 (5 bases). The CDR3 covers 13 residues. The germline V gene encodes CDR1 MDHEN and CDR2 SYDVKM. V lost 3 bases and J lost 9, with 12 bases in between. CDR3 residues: CASSFGRGRPQHF. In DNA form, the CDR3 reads TGTGCCAGCAGTTTTGGAAGGGGACGGCCCCAGCATTTT.

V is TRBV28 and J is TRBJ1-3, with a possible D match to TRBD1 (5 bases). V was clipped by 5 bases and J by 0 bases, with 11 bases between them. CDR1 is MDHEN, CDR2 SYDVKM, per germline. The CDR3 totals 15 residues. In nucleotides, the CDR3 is TGTGCCAGCAGTGAGGGGACGAGCTCTGGAAACACCATATATTTT. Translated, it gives CASSEGTSSGNTIYF.

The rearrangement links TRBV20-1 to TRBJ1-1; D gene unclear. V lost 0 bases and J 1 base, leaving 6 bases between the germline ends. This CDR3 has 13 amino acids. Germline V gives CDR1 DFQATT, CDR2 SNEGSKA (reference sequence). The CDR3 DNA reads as TGCAGTGCTAGAGATGCGAGGAACACTGAAGCTTTCTTT. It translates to CSARDARNTEAFF.

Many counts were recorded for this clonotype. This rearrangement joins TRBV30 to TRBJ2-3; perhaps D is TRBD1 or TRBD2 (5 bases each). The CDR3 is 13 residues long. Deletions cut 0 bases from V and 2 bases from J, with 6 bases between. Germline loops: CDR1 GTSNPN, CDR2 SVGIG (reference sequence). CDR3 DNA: TGTGCCTGGAGTGTCGGGACCACAGATACGCAGTATTTT. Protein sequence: CAWSVGTTDTQYF.

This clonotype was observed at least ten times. CDR3 sequence (DNA): TGTGCCTGGAGTGTAAAAGGGTTGGAGACCCAGTACTTC. It specifies CAWSVKGLETQYF. The V gene is TRBV30, the J gene TRBJ2-5; unclear D gene. The CDR3 runs 13 residues. V gave up 0 bases and J gave up 5 bases, with 10 bases separating them. Germline values: CDR1 GTSNPN, CDR2 SVGIG (reference sequence).

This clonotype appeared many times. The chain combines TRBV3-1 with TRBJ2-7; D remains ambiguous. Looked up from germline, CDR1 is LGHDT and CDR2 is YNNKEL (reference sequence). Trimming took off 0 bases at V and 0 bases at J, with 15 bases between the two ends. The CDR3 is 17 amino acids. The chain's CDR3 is CASSQDTDGQDSYEQYF. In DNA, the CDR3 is TGTGCCAGCAGCCAAGATACAGATGGGCAGGACTCCTACGAGCAGTACTTC.

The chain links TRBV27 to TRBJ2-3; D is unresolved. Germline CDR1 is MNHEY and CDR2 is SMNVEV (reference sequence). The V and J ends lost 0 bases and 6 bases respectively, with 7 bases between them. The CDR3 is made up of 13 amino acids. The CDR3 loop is CASSLSHLDTQYF. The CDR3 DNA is TGTGCCAGCAGTTTATCCCATCTGGATACGCAGTATTTT.

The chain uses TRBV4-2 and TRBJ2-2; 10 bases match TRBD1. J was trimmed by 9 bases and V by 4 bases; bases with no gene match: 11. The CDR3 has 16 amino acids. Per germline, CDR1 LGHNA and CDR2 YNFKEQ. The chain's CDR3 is CASSLGRGQGFWELFF. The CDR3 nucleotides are TGTGCCAGCAGCCTAGGTCGGGGACAGGGGTTCTGGGAGCTGTTTTTT.

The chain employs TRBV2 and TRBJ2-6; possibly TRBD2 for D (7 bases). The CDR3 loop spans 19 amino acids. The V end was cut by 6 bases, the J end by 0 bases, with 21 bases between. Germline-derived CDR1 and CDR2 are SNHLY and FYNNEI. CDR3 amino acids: CASSTRGGIGASGANVLTF. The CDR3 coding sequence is TGTGCCAGCAGCACAAGGGGGGGGATCGGGGCCTCTGGGGCCAACGTCCTGACTTTC.

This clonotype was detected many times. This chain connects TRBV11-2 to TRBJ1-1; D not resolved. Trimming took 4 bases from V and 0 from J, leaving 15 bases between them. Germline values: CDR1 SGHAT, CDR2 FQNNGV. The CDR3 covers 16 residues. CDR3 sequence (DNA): TGTGCCAGCAGCTCCATGACCGGGTGGGTGAACACTGAAGCTTTCTTT. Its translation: CASSSMTGWVNTEAFF.

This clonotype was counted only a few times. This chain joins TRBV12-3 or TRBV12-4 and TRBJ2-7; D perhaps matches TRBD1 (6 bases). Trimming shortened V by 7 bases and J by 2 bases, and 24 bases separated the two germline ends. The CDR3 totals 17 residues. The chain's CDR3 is CASTSSVGALGAYEQYF. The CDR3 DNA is TGTGCCAGCACTTCCTCCGTGGGGGCCCTCGGAGCCTACGAGCAGTACTTC.

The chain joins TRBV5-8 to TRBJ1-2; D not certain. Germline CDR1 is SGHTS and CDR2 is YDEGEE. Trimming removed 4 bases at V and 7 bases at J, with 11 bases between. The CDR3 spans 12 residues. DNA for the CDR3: TGTGCCAGCAGCCAGATTAAGGTTGGCTACACCTTC. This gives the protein CASSQIKVGYTF.

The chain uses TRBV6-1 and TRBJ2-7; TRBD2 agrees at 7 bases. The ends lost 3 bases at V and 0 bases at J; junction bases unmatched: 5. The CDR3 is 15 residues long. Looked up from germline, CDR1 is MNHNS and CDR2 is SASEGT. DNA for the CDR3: TGTGCCAGCAGTGAGACCCGGACTAGCTCCTACGAGCAGTACTTC. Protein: CASSETRTSSYEQYF.

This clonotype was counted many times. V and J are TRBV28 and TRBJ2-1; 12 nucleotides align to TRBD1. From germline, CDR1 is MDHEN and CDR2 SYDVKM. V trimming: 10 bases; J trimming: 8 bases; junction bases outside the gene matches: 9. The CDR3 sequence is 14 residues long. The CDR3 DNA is TGTGCCACTGCCGGGACAGGGGGCTTGGATGAGCAGTTCTTC. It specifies CATAGTGGLDEQFF.

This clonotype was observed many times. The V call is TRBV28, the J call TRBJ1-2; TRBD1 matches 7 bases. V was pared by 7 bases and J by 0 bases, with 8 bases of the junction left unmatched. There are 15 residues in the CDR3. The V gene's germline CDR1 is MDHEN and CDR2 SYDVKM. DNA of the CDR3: TGTGCCAGCACTCCCGGGACAGCTTCTAACTATGGCTACACCTTC. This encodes CASTPGTASNYGYTF.

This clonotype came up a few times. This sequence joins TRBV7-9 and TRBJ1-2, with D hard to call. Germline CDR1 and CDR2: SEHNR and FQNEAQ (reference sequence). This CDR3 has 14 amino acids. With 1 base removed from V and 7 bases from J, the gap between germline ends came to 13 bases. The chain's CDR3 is CASSLGLVGFGYTF. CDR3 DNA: TGTGCCAGCAGCTTAGGGCTCGTCGGGTTTGGCTACACCTTC.

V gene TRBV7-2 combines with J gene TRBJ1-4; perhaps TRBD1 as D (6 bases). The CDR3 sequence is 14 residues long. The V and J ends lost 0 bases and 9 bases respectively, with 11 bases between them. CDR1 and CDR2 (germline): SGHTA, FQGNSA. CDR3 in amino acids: CASSLAGAWKKLFF. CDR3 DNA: TGTGCCAGCAGCTTAGCGGGGGCTTGGAAAAAACTGTTTTTT.

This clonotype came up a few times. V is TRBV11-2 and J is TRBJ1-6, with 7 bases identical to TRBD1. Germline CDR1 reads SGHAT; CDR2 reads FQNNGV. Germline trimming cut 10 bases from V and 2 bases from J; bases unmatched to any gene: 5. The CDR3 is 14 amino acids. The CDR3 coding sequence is TGTGCCACTGCGACAGGGCCCTATAATTCACCCCTCCACTTT. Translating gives CATATGPYNSPLHF.

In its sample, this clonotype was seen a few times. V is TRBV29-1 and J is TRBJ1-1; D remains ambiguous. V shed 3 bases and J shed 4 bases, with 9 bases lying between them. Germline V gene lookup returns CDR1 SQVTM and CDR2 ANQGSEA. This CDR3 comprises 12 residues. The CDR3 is CSVDWGGTEAFF. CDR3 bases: TGCAGCGTTGATTGGGGAGGCACTGAAGCTTTCTTT.

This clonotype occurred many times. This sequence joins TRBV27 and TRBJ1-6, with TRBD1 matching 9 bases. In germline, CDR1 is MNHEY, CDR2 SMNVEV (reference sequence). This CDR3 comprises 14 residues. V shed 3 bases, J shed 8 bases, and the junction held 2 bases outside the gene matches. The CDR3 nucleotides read TGTGCCAGCAGTTTTACAGGGGGCTATTCACCCCTCCACTTT. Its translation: CASSFTGGYSPLHF.